The rows below give T cell receptor beta chains drawn from one sample of a study of T-cell reconstitution after alpha-beta-depleted transplantation in children. Each CDR3 protein gets one entry after TCRdb re-called the PCR reads with MiXCR. Of fewer than 150,000 distinct CDR3 sequences detected, approximately 8.7% appear once; the ten largest clones hold 20% to 30%. The specimen comprised PBMCs, mostly from graft donor cells, sampled 180 days after TCRalphabeta/CD19-depleted stem cell transplant. The receptors derive from a girl less than two years old who had a stem cell transplant for combined immunodeficiency, so the T cells may come from the graft donor. Both conserved end residues are part of each CDR3. The D gene is left open where the match is weak. Rows give clone size only sometimes, using once, few, many, or a class for an expanded clone.

CDR3nt: TGTGCCAGCAGCTCGGAATACCAAGAGACCCAGTACTTC
CDR3aa: CASSSEYQETQYF
v_gene: TRBV7-6
len: 13
abundance: few
j_gene: TRBJ2-5
d_gene: NA

CDR3nt: TGTGCCAGCAGCCAAGCAGGACTAGCGGTGACCAAAAACATTCAATACTTC
CDR3aa: CASSQAGLAVTKNIQYF
v_gene: TRBV3-1
len: 17
abundance: NA
j_gene: TRBJ2-4
d_gene: TRBD2

CDR3nt: TGTGCCAGCAGCTTAGCGCGGGGGCCCAATGAGCAGTTCTTC
CDR3aa: CASSLARGPNEQFF
v_gene: TRBV7-2
len: 14
abundance: medium-sized
j_gene: TRBJ2-1
d_gene: NA

CDR3nt: TGCAGTCCCAGCCCAGGCTACAATGAGCAGTTCTTC
CDR3aa: CSPSPGYNEQFF
v_gene: TRBV20-1
len: 12
abundance: few
j_gene: TRBJ2-1
d_gene: NA

CDR3nt: TGTGCCATCAGTGGGGATCCCACCGAATTTGAGCAGTACTTC
CDR3aa: CAISGDPTEFEQYF
v_gene: TRBV10-3
len: 14
abundance: NA
j_gene: TRBJ2-7
d_gene: NA

CDR3nt: TGCAGCGGGAAAGGGACGTTCGTAGAGACCCAGTACTTC
CDR3aa: CSGKGTFVETQYF
v_gene: TRBV29-1
len: 13
abundance: many
j_gene: TRBJ2-5
d_gene: NA

CDR3nt: TGCAGTGCTACAGTGGGGGGGGGCGCGGACATTCAGTACTTC
CDR3aa: CSATVGGGADIQYF
v_gene: TRBV20-1
len: 14
abundance: few
j_gene: TRBJ2-4
d_gene: NA

CDR3nt: TGTGCCAGCCCTGCAGTCTCCTACGAGCAGTACTTC
CDR3aa: CASPAVSYEQYF
v_gene: TRBV12-3/TRBV12-4
len: 12
abundance: NA
j_gene: TRBJ2-7
d_gene: NA

CDR3nt: TGCAGCGTTGACCCCGGGACACCTCACTACAATGAGCAGTTCTTC
CDR3aa: CSVDPGTPHYNEQFF
v_gene: TRBV29-1
len: 15
abundance: few
j_gene: TRBJ2-1
d_gene: NA

CDR3nt: TGCGCCAGCACTTTGCAAAGCGGGGGCTTCGGGGAGCTGTTTTTT
CDR3aa: CASTLQSGGFGELFF
v_gene: TRBV5-1
len: 15
abundance: few
j_gene: TRBJ2-2
d_gene: TRBD2

CDR3nt: TGTGCCAGCAGTCCCGCCGGGACAGCGGCCTACGAGCAGTACTTC
CDR3aa: CASSPAGTAAYEQYF
v_gene: TRBV27
len: 15
abundance: NA
j_gene: TRBJ2-7
d_gene: TRBD1

CDR3nt: TGCAGTGCTAAGACCGGGACAGGGGCCTACGAGCAGTACTTC
CDR3aa: CSAKTGTGAYEQYF
v_gene: TRBV20-1
len: 14
abundance: few
j_gene: TRBJ2-7
d_gene: TRBD1

CDR3nt: TGCAGTGCTACCAAGTCCTCCTACGAGCAGTACTTC
CDR3aa: CSATKSSYEQYF
v_gene: TRBV20-1
len: 12
abundance: few
j_gene: TRBJ2-7
d_gene: NA

CDR3nt: TGTGCCAGCAAACGGGTCCGGCGGAACGGGGACGAGCAGTACTTC
CDR3aa: CASKRVRRNGDEQYF
v_gene: TRBV28
len: 15
abundance: NA
j_gene: TRBJ2-7
d_gene: NA

CDR3nt: TGTGCCAGCAGTTTAAGGCAGTGGGGCACTGAAGCTTTCTTT
CDR3aa: CASSLRQWGTEAFF
v_gene: TRBV27
len: 14
abundance: few
j_gene: TRBJ1-1
d_gene: NA

CDR3nt: TGTGCCATCAGGGGGGGTTTGGGCTACGAGCAGTACTTC
CDR3aa: CAIRGGLGYEQYF
v_gene: TRBV10-3
len: 13
abundance: few
j_gene: TRBJ2-7
d_gene: NA

CDR3nt: TGTGCCAGCAGCTTACGGGGCCCCTTCAAAAACATTCAGTACTTC
CDR3aa: CASSLRGPFKNIQYF
v_gene: TRBV7-8
len: 15
abundance: NA
j_gene: TRBJ2-4
d_gene: NA

CDR3nt: TGCAGTGCTAGAATCAGCGGGAGGGCCCTCAATGAGCAGTTCTTC
CDR3aa: CSARISGRALNEQFF
v_gene: TRBV20-1
len: 15
abundance: few
j_gene: TRBJ2-1
d_gene: TRBD2

CDR3nt: TGTGCCAGCATCAACCGGGAGCGGGGGCCTACCGGGGAGCTGTTTTTT
CDR3aa: CASINRERGPTGELFF
v_gene: TRBV6-2/TRBV6-3
len: 16
abundance: few
j_gene: TRBJ2-2
d_gene: TRBD2

CDR3nt: TGTGCCAGTAGCGGCCGGGACAGGGGCGGTGAGACCCAGTACTTC
CDR3aa: CASSGRDRGGETQYF
v_gene: TRBV19
len: 15
abundance: NA
j_gene: TRBJ2-5
d_gene: TRBD1

CDR3nt: TGTGCCAGCAGCCATTCCTGGACAGGGGGCAATCAGCCCCAGCATTTT
CDR3aa: CASSHSWTGGNQPQHF
v_gene: TRBV7-9
len: 16
abundance: few
j_gene: TRBJ1-5
d_gene: TRBD1

CDR3nt: TGCAGTGCTAGAGATACTGGCTTGCCCTACGAGCAGTACTTC
CDR3aa: CSARDTGLPYEQYF
v_gene: TRBV20-1
len: 14
abundance: NA
j_gene: TRBJ2-7
d_gene: NA

CDR3nt: TGTGCCACCAGCAGGAGATTAGCGGGGGGATACAATGAGCAGTTCTTC
CDR3aa: CATSRRLAGGYNEQFF
v_gene: TRBV15
len: 16
abundance: NA
j_gene: TRBJ2-1
d_gene: TRBD2

CDR3nt: TGCAGTGCTAGAGATAAGTTCGCGTTCGTGGGCAGTCAGTACTTC
CDR3aa: CSARDKFAFVGSQYF
v_gene: TRBV20-1
len: 15
abundance: NA
j_gene: TRBJ2-4
d_gene: NA

CDR3nt: TGTGCCAGCAGTTACTACCCGACAGAGAACAATGAGCAGTTCTTC
CDR3aa: CASSYYPTENNEQFF
v_gene: TRBV6-2/TRBV6-3
len: 15
abundance: few
j_gene: TRBJ2-1
d_gene: NA

CDR3nt: TGCAGCGTCGCAGGGACACCGACGACCTACAATGAGCAGTTCTTC
CDR3aa: CSVAGTPTTYNEQFF
v_gene: TRBV29-1
len: 15
abundance: few
j_gene: TRBJ2-1
d_gene: NA

CDR3nt: TGTGCCAGCAGGGGAGGGGGCTACACCGGGGAGCTGTTTTTT
CDR3aa: CASRGGGYTGELFF
v_gene: TRBV12-3/TRBV12-4
len: 14
abundance: few
j_gene: TRBJ2-2
d_gene: NA

CDR3nt: TGTGCCAGCAGCTTAGCGCGGGTCACAGGGCGCATTCAGTACTTC
CDR3aa: CASSLARVTGRIQYF
v_gene: TRBV7-8
len: 15
abundance: few
j_gene: TRBJ2-4
d_gene: NA

CDR3nt: TGTGCCATCAGTTCGACAGGGACCTACGAGCAGTACTTC
CDR3aa: CAISSTGTYEQYF
v_gene: TRBV10-3
len: 13
abundance: NA
j_gene: TRBJ2-7
d_gene: TRBD1

CDR3nt: TGTGCCAGCAGCCGCGGACTAGCGGGATCGGAGGGGGCCTCCTACGAGCAGTACTTC
CDR3aa: CASSRGLAGSEGASYEQYF
v_gene: TRBV11-2
len: 19
abundance: few
j_gene: TRBJ2-7
d_gene: TRBD2

CDR3nt: TGTGCCAGCAGACCTTACAGGGGCCCCGCGAACACCGGGGAGCTGTTTTTT
CDR3aa: CASRPYRGPANTGELFF
v_gene: TRBV27
len: 17
abundance: NA
j_gene: TRBJ2-2
d_gene: TRBD1

CDR3nt: TGTGCCAGCAGCTTAGTCCGTCCTAGCGGGGTACTCCAAGAGACCCAGTACTTC
CDR3aa: CASSLVRPSGVLQETQYF
v_gene: TRBV11-2
len: 18
abundance: few
j_gene: TRBJ2-5
d_gene: TRBD2

CDR3nt: TGTGCCAGCAGCTCATTAGGGGGCCGCTCCTACGAGCATTACTTC
CDR3aa: CASSSLGGRSYEHYF
v_gene: TRBV11-2
len: 15
abundance: few
j_gene: TRBJ2-7
d_gene: TRBD1

CDR3nt: TGCAGTGCTAGCCGTCTAGCGGGGATCACAGATACGCAGTATTTT
CDR3aa: CSASRLAGITDTQYF
v_gene: TRBV20-1
len: 15
abundance: NA
j_gene: TRBJ2-3
d_gene: TRBD2

CDR3nt: TGCGCCAGCAGCTCACCAATCGGAGTAGCCCGCTACGAGCAGTACTTC
CDR3aa: CASSSPIGVARYEQYF
v_gene: TRBV5-1
len: 16
abundance: few
j_gene: TRBJ2-7
d_gene: NA

CDR3nt: TGTGCCAGCAGTCTACAGGGGAACGGGAACTCACCCCTCCACTTT
CDR3aa: CASSLQGNGNSPLHF
v_gene: TRBV12-3/TRBV12-4
len: 15
abundance: NA
j_gene: TRBJ1-6
d_gene: TRBD1

CDR3nt: TGTGCCAGCAAACTCGAGGGAGGCTCCTACAATGAGCAGTTCTTC
CDR3aa: CASKLEGGSYNEQFF
v_gene: TRBV6-5
len: 15
abundance: many
j_gene: TRBJ2-1
d_gene: NA

CDR3nt: TGTGCCAGCAGTTCGGCGGGTTGGGAGACCCAGTACTTC
CDR3aa: CASSSAGWETQYF
v_gene: TRBV27
len: 13
abundance: few
j_gene: TRBJ2-5
d_gene: NA

CDR3nt: TGCGCCAGCAGCTTCATTAGCGGACCTAGCACAGATACGCAGTATTTT
CDR3aa: CASSFISGPSTDTQYF
v_gene: TRBV5-1
len: 16
abundance: many
j_gene: TRBJ2-3
d_gene: NA

CDR3nt: TGTGCCAGCTCACCGCAGGGGAACACCTACGAGCAGTACTTC
CDR3aa: CASSPQGNTYEQYF
v_gene: TRBV18
len: 14
abundance: NA
j_gene: TRBJ2-7
d_gene: NA

CDR3nt: TGTGCCAGCAGTAGACCGGACAGGGGGCGCGTCACTGAAGCTTTCTTT
CDR3aa: CASSRPDRGRVTEAFF
v_gene: TRBV6-1
len: 16
abundance: NA
j_gene: TRBJ1-1
d_gene: TRBD1

CDR3nt: TGTGCCAGCATCCCCGCAGGGAGCGACACCATATATTTT
CDR3aa: CASIPAGSDTIYF
v_gene: TRBV12-3/TRBV12-4
len: 13
abundance: NA
j_gene: TRBJ1-3
d_gene: NA

CDR3nt: TGTGCCCAGACTAGCGGTCCCACTTTCTCCTACAATGAGCAGTTCTTC
CDR3aa: CAQTSGPTFSYNEQFF
v_gene: TRBV7-9
len: 16
abundance: NA
j_gene: TRBJ2-1
d_gene: TRBD2

CDR3nt: TGCAGTGCTAGAGATTTTAGCAATCAGCCCCAGCATTTT
CDR3aa: CSARDFSNQPQHF
v_gene: TRBV20-1
len: 13
abundance: NA
j_gene: TRBJ1-5
d_gene: NA

CDR3nt: TGTGCCAGCAGTTGGGACAGCCAAGAGACCCAGTACTTC
CDR3aa: CASSWDSQETQYF
v_gene: TRBV12-3/TRBV12-4
len: 13
abundance: medium-sized
j_gene: TRBJ2-5
d_gene: TRBD1

CDR3nt: TGTGCCAGCAGCCGAGCTCCGGGACTTGGACAGGAGACCCAGTACTTC
CDR3aa: CASSRAPGLGQETQYF
v_gene: TRBV7-9
len: 16
abundance: NA
j_gene: TRBJ2-5
d_gene: NA

CDR3nt: TGCAGCGTTGTTGGCGGGAGCTCCTACGAGCAGTACTTC
CDR3aa: CSVVGGSSYEQYF
v_gene: TRBV29-1
len: 13
abundance: NA
j_gene: TRBJ2-7
d_gene: TRBD2

CDR3nt: TGCGCCAGCAGTCCTGGACAGCACTCCTACGAGCAGTACTTC
CDR3aa: CASSPGQHSYEQYF
v_gene: TRBV5-1
len: 14
abundance: many
j_gene: TRBJ2-7
d_gene: NA

CDR3nt: TGTGCCAGCATGAACAGGACCTCCTACGAGCAGTACTTC
CDR3aa: CASMNRTSYEQYF
v_gene: TRBV7-9
len: 13
abundance: few
j_gene: TRBJ2-7
d_gene: NA

CDR3nt: TGCAGTGCGCCGGGAAGGGTCGGCTACGAGCAGTACTTC
CDR3aa: CSAPGRVGYEQYF
v_gene: TRBV20-1
len: 13
abundance: few
j_gene: TRBJ2-7
d_gene: NA

CDR3nt: TGTGCCAGCAGCCAAGCTTGGGGCACAGATACGCAGTATTTT
CDR3aa: CASSQAWGTDTQYF
v_gene: TRBV3-1
len: 14
abundance: few
j_gene: TRBJ2-3
d_gene: NA

CDR3nt: TGTGCCAGCAGCCAAGATTCGGGACTTCTCTCTGGAAACACCATATATTTT
CDR3aa: CASSQDSGLLSGNTIYF
v_gene: TRBV3-1
len: 17
abundance: NA
j_gene: TRBJ1-3
d_gene: NA

CDR3nt: TGTGCCAGCTCACCCGGGACAGGGAACTACGAGCAGTACTTC
CDR3aa: CASSPGTGNYEQYF
v_gene: TRBV18
len: 14
abundance: NA
j_gene: TRBJ2-7
d_gene: TRBD1